This T cell receptor beta chain was documented in a study of blood T cell repertoires in COVID-19. Across the study: PBMCs, B-cell-depleted T cells, or T cells provided the cDNA or gDNA that made up the material.

V lost 6 bases and J lost 2; bases outside the gene matches: 10. Germline values: CDR1 MNHEY, CDR2 SVGEGT. The CDR3 sequence is 16 residues long. This clone was found once. Profiling relied on immunoSEQ multiplex PCR, and the TCRdb table lists in-frame clones only, not all of them. The top ten clones hold under 4.5% of a sample with about 130,000 clones, about 89% of them seen once. The chain has TRBV6-2 or TRBV6-3 and TRBJ1-1; the match to TRBD1 covers 9 bases. What was sequenced was peripheral blood. This TCR came from a man in his 60s with COVID-19, enrolled during active disease. The CDR3 bases are TGTGCCAGCAGCCGTCCCGGGACAGGGTACAACACTGAAGCTTTCTTT. This gives the protein CASSRPGTGYNTEAFF.